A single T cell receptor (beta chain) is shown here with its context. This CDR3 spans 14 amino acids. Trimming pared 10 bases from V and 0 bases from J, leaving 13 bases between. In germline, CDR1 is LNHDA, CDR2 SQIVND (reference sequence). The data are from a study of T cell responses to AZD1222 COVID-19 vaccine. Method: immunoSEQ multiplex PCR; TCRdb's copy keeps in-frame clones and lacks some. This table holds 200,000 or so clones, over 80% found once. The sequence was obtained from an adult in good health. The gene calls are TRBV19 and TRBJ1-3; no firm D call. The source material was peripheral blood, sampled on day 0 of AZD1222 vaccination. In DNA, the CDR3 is TGTGCCACCAGTTTATCCAGCTCTGGAAACACCATATATTTT. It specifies CATSLSSSGNTIYF.